This paragraph covers one T cell receptor (beta chain) sequence. Its antigen is undetermined. The sample belongs to a study of T cell responses to AZD1222 COVID-19 vaccine. Regarding the study as a whole: Among spike-specific TCRs, nearly half reportedly target unmutated variant regions. Spike-wide vaccine-associated CD4 TCRs dominated at 160-218 and 743-854. The donors showed a predominance of white British ancestry and of females, with possible underestimation of clonal diversity. AZD1222 recipients seropositive at baseline numbered only 6 or 7.

This table comes from immunoSEQ multiplex PCR, and its TCRdb copy is limited to in-frame clones, with some not included. The table includes 200,000 to 250,000 clones, around 93% detected once. V was cut by 5 bases and J by 7 bases, with 11 bases left in between. The CDR3 extends over 12 amino acids. CDR1 MNHEY and CDR2 SMNVEV come from the germline V gene (reference sequence). The source material was peripheral blood, sampled on day 0 of MenACWY control vaccination. The V call is TRBV27, the J call TRBJ1-2, with a tentative D call TRBD1 (5 bases). This receptor was obtained from an adult in good health. This CDR3 is CASSPIGGGYTF. DNA for the CDR3: TGTGCCAGCAGTCCCATTGGGGGTGGCTACACCTTC.